The T cell receptor beta chain under discussion was sequenced for a study of T cells after yellow fever vaccination. The study's findings and limits: Abundant contaminating clonotypes from the bulk population could appear in FACS-sorted repertoires.

V shed 6 bases and J 1 base; nucleotides not matched to a gene: 7. Germline V gene sequence: CDR1 LNHNV, CDR2 YYDKDF (reference sequence). The CDR3 consists of 15 residues. This clonotype was counted ten times or more. As yet, its antigen is unknown. Each CDR3 protein is one row after TCRdb ran MiXCR on the 5' RACE reads. This table has 230,000 or so distinct CDR3 sequences, roughly 3.7% appearing once. The gene calls are TRBV15 and TRBJ2-3; 7 bases agree with TRBD1. This receptor was identified in a man younger than 35 who received the YFV17D yellow fever vaccine. The sample in question was PBMCs, obtained 15 days after the yellow fever booster vaccination. The DNA of the CDR3 is TGTGCCACCAGTAATAGGGGGCATGGCACAGATACGCAGTATTTT. It yields the protein CATSNRGHGTDTQYF. Using reference TRBV15 and TRBJ2-3 for the parts outside the CDR3, the full variable domain is DAMVIQNPRYQVTQFGKPVTLSCSQTLNHNVMYWYQQKSSQAPKLLFHYYDKDFNNEADTPDNFQSRRPNTSFCFLDIRSPGLGDTAMYLCATSNRGHGTDTQYFGPGTRLTVL.